These 17 T cell receptor beta chains came from one sample sequenced in a study of cytomegalovirus exposure and HLA in healthy donors. Researchers ran the PCR with 60 Vbeta and 13 Jbeta primers. Repertoires were generated with immunoSEQ multiplex PCR, while TCRdb's copy carries only in-frame clones and drops some. Here the sample spans 150,000 to 180,000 clones, about three quarters being singletons. The sequenced material came from PBMCs. Receptors originate from a man aged 18 to 30 in good health and CMV-seronegative.

This clone was seen just once. V usage is TRBV30 and J usage is TRBJ1-5; D possibly corresponds to TRBD1 (6 bases). CDR3 length: 12 amino acids. CDR1 is GTSNPN, CDR2 SVGIG, per germline (reference sequence). V lost 4 bases, J lost 4 bases, and 8 bases lay in between. CDR3 loop: CAWTTGNQPQHF. The CDR3 nucleotides read TGTGCCTGGACTACAGGGAATCAGCCCCAGCATTTT.

The rearrangement joins TRBV25-1 to TRBJ1-1; D may be TRBD1 (6 bases). V was pared by 4 bases and J by 5 bases, with 17 bases between. Germline loops: CDR1 MGHDK, CDR2 SYGVNS. The CDR3 is made up of 15 amino acids. CDR3 bases: TGTGCCAGCAGTGGATGGGGACATCTAGGGACTGAAGCTTTCTTT. Translated: CASSGWGHLGTEAFF. The full variable domain, completed using reference TRBV25-1 and TRBJ1-1, is EADIYQTPRYLVIGTGKKITLECSQTMGHDKMYWYQQDPGMELHLIHYSYGVNSTEKGDLSSESTVSRIRTEHFPLTLESARPSHTSQYLCASSGWGHLGTEAFFGQGTRLTVV.

The chain carries TRBV18 and TRBJ2-7, with 8 nucleotides matching TRBD2. Per the germline V gene, CDR1 is KGHSH and CDR2 is LQKENI. Trimming at V came to 3 bases and at J to 5 bases, leaving 9 bases not matched to a gene. The CDR3 is made up of 15 amino acids. DNA of the CDR3: TGTGCCAGCTCACCTCGGGGGGGAACGAAAAACGAGCAGTACTTC. This encodes CASSPRGGTKNEQYF.

There are a few counts of this clone. The genes are TRBV6-5 and TRBJ2-1; tentatively, D is TRBD2 (6 bases). The V end was cut by 6 bases, the J end by 4 bases, with 13 bases between. This CDR3 contains 14 residues. Germline lookup yields CDR1 MNHEY and CDR2 SVGAGI. CDR3 sequence: CASSPSREYNEQFF. CDR3 in DNA: TGTGCCAGCAGCCCTAGTCGGGAGTACAATGAGCAGTTCTTC.

V usage is TRBV6-5 and J usage is TRBJ2-7, with D possibly being TRBD2 (6 bases). The CDR3 is 15 residues long. With 8 bases removed from V and 4 bases from J, the gap between germline ends came to 21 bases. Germline V gene lookup returns CDR1 MNHEY and CDR2 SVGAGI. The CDR3 nucleotides read TGTGCCAGCGGTTCCCCAGTGGGGGGTCGGTACGAGCAGTACTTC. This encodes CASGSPVGGRYEQYF.

This rearrangement joins TRBV15 to TRBJ2-7; no clear D. V lost 3 bases to trimming and J lost 0 bases, with 18 bases between them. Germline lookup yields CDR1 LNHNV and CDR2 YYDKDF (reference sequence). The CDR3 contains 17 residues. CDR3 region: CATSSERTSYGSYEQYF. CDR3 in DNA: TGTGCCACCAGCAGCGAAAGAACGTCTTACGGCTCCTACGAGCAGTACTTC.

This clone has just one count. This chain joins TRBV5-1 and TRBJ2-5; no reliable D call. The CDR3 is 14 residues long. V shed 0 bases and J shed 5 bases, with 11 bases lying between them. Per the germline V gene, CDR1 is SGHRS and CDR2 is YFSETQ. CDR3 sequence: CASSLGPSAETQYF. In DNA form, the CDR3 reads TGCGCCAGCAGCTTGGGGCCAAGCGCTGAGACCCAGTACTTC.

This chain links TRBV18 with TRBJ1-5; a weak D match, TRBD1 (6 bases). Germline lookup yields CDR1 KGHSH and CDR2 LQKENI. The CDR3 loop spans 14 amino acids. V was pared by 4 bases and J by 8 bases, with 15 bases between. The CDR3 region has the DNA TGTGCCAGCTCACGAAGCAGGACAGAGGAGCCCCAGCATTTT. The encoded protein is CASSRSRTEEPQHF. Full variable domain (remainder filled in from reference TRBV18 and TRBJ1-5): NAGVMQNPRHLVRRRGQEARLRCSPMKGHSHVYWYRQLPEEGLKFMVYLQKENIIDESGMPKERFSAEFPKEGPSILRIQQVVRGDSAAYFCASSRSRTEEPQHFGDGTRLSIL.

The chain links TRBV2 to TRBJ2-3; D gene ambiguous. Germline-derived CDR1 and CDR2 are SNHLY and FYNNEI. Trimming removed 1 base at V and 2 bases at J, with 7 bases between. The CDR3 runs 14 residues. CDR3 nucleotide sequence: TGTGCCAGCAGTGAAGGGGCCCACACAGATACGCAGTATTTT. Its translation is CASSEGAHTDTQYF.

This clone has just a few counts. This rearrangement joins TRBV6-5 to TRBJ2-7; no firm D call. Deletions cut 4 bases from V and 5 bases from J, with 21 bases between. Germline V gives CDR1 MNHEY, CDR2 SVGAGI. The CDR3 runs to 16 residues. CDR3 nucleotides: TGTGCCAGCAGTTCGGCTCCGAAGACTGTCCCCCACGAGCAGTACTTC. It is translated as CASSSAPKTVPHEQYF.

CDR3 region: CASSLHPLVQGQGGYEQYF. CDR3 DNA sequence: TGTGCCAGCAGCTTACACCCCTTGGTTCAGGGACAGGGGGGTTACGAGCAGTACTTC. V usage is TRBV7-6 and J usage is TRBJ2-7, with 11 bases that match TRBD1. Trimming cost V 2 bases and J 4 bases; bases outside gene matches: 16. Per germline, CDR1 SGHVS and CDR2 FNYEAQ. The CDR3 covers 19 residues.

The V gene is TRBV28, the J gene TRBJ1-1, with 8 nucleotides matching TRBD1. The CDR3 sequence is 11 residues long. Trimming cost V 4 bases and J 12 bases; bases outside gene matches: 4. Germline V gives CDR1 MDHEN, CDR2 SYDVKM. The CDR3: CASSSGGKTFF. CDR3 nucleotides: TGTGCCAGCAGTTCAGGGGGCAAAACTTTCTTT.

The rearrangement uses TRBV25-1 and TRBJ2-5; 7 bases map to TRBD1. The J call is doubtful: the DNA matches TRBJ2-7 better. The CDR3 covers 15 residues. Germline V CDR1 and CDR2: MGHDK, SYGVNS. CDR3 DNA: TGTGCCAGCAGTGAATTGGGACAGAGAACCTACGAGCAGTACTTC. This gives the protein CASSELGQRTYEQYF.

The J gene is TRBJ1-4, the V gene TRBV7-9; 7 nucleotides match TRBD1. J was trimmed by 5 bases and V by 3 bases; bases with no gene match: 3. This CDR3 is built from 14 residues. Germline V gives CDR1 SEHNR, CDR2 FQNEAQ (reference sequence). The CDR3 DNA follows: TGTGCCAGCAGCTTGGGACAGCCAAATGAAAAACTGTTTTTT. Translated, it gives CASSLGQPNEKLFF.

The chain employs TRBV9 and TRBJ2-4; D perhaps matches TRBD2 (6 bases). The V end lost 7 bases, the J end lost 9 bases, and 14 bases lay between the germline ends. CDR3 size: 12 residues. From germline, CDR1 is SGDLS and CDR2 YYNGEE. CDR3 in amino acids: CASGDGSRIQYF. CDR3 in DNA: TGTGCCAGCGGTGACGGGAGTCGCATTCAGTACTTC.

Written as DNA, the CDR3 is TGTGCCAGCAGAGTAGCGACGAACACCGGGGAGCTGTTTTTT. This gives the protein CASRVATNTGELFF. The rearrangement joins TRBV7-9 to TRBJ2-2; the D gene is possibly TRBD2 (5 bases). Germline values: CDR1 SEHNR, CDR2 FQNEAQ (reference sequence). The CDR3 consists of 14 residues. V lost 6 bases and J lost 0, with 8 bases in between.

This chain links TRBV2 with TRBJ2-7; 7 bases agree with TRBD2. Germline V gene lookup returns CDR1 SNHLY and CDR2 FYNNEI. The J segment lost 3 bases and the V segment lost 6 bases, leaving 11 bases of the junction unmatched. The CDR3 consists of 15 residues. This CDR3 is CASRLHPGGNYEQYF. CDR3 sequence (DNA): TGTGCCAGCAGATTACACCCGGGAGGTAACTACGAGCAGTACTTC. The complete variable domain, with remaining parts taken from reference TRBV2 and TRBJ2-7, reads EPEVTQTPSHQVTQMGQEVILRCVPISNHLYFYWYRQILGQKVEFLVSFYNNEISEKSEIFDDQFSVERPDGSNFTLKIRSTKLEDSAMYFCASRLHPGGNYEQYFGPGTRLTVT.